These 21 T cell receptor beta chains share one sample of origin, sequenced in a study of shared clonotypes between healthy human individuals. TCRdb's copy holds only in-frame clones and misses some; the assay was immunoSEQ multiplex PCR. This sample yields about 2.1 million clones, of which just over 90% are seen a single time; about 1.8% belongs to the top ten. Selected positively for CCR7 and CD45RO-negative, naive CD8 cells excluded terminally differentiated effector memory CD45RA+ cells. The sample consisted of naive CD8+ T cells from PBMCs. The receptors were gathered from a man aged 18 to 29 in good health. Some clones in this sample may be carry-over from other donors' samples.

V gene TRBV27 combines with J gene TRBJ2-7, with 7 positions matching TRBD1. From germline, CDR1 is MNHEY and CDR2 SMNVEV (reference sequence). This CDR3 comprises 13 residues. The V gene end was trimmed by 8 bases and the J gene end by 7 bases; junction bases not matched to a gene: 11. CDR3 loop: CASGKGATWEQYF. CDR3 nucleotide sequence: TGTGCCAGCGGGAAGGGGGCCACTTGGGAGCAGTACTTC.

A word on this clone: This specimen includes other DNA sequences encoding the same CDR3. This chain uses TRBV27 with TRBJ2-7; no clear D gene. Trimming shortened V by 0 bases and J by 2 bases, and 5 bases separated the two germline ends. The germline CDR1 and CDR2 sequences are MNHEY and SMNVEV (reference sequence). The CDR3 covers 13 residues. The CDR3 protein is CASSLSYTYEQYF. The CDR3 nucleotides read TGTGCCAGCAGTTTATCCTACACCTACGAGCAGTACTTC.

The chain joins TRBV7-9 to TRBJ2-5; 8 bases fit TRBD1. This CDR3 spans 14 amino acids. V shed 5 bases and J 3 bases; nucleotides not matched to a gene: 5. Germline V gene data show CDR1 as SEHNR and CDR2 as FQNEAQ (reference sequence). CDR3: CASSPSTGEETQYF. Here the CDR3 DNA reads TGTGCCAGCAGCCCTTCGACAGGGGAAGAGACCCAGTACTTC.

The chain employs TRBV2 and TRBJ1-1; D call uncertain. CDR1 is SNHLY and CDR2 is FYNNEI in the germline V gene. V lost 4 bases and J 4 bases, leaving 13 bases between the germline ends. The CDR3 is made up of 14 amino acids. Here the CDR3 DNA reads TGTGCCAGCAGTGCCCGGGCTAGAACCACTGAAGCTTTCTTT. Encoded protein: CASSARARTTEAFF. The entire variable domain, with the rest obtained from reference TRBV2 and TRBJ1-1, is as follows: EPEVTQTPSHQVTQMGQEVILRCVPISNHLYFYWYRQILGQKVEFLVSFYNNEISEKSEIFDDQFSVERPDGSNFTLKIRSTKLEDSAMYFCASSARARTTEAFFGQGTRLTVV.

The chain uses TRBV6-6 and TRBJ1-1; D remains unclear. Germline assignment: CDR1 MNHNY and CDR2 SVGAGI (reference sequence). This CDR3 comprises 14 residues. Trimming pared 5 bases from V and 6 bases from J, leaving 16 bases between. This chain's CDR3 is CASSLWARGAEAFF. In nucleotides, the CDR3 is TGTGCCAGCAGTCTTTGGGCCCGTGGCGCTGAAGCTTTCTTT.

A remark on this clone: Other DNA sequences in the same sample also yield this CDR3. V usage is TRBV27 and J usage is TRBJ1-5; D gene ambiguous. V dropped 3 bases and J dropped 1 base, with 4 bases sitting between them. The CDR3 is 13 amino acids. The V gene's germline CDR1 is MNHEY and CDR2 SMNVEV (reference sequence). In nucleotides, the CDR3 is TGTGCCAGCAGTTTGGGCAGCAATCAGCCCCAGCATTTT. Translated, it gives CASSLGSNQPQHF.

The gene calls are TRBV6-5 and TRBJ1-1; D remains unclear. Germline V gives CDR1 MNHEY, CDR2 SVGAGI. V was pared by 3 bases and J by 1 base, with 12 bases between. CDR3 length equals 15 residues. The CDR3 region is CASSYDRATNTEAFF. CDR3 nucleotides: TGTGCCAGCAGTTATGATCGGGCTACGAACACTGAAGCTTTCTTT.

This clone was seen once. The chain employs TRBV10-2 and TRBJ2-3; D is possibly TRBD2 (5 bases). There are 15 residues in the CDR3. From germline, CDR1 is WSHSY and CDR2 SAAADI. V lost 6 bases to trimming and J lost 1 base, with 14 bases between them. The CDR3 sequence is CASRPTKFGTDTQYF. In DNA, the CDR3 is TGCGCCAGCAGACCGACTAAGTTCGGCACAGATACGCAGTATTTT.

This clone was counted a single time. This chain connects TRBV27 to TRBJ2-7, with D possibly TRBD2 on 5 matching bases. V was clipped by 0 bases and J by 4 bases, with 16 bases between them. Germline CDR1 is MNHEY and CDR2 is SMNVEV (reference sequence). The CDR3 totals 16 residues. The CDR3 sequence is CASSLSLASSVYEQYF. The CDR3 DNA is TGTGCCAGCAGTTTATCGTTAGCTAGTAGCGTTTACGAGCAGTACTTC.

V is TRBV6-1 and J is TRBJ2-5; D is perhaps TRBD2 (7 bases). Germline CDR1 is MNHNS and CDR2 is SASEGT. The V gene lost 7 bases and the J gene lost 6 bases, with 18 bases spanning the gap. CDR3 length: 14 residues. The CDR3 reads CASISGGAGKTQYF. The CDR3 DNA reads TGTGCCAGCATATCTGGGGGGGCCGGGAAGACCCAGTACTTC.

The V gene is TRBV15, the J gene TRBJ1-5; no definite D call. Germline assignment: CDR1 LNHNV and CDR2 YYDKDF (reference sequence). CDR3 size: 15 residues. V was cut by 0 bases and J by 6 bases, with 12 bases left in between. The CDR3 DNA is TGTGCCACCAGCAGAGATATCCCGGCCGGTCAGCCCCAGCATTTT. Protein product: CATSRDIPAGQPQHF.

This CDR3 is CASSEAFGLLETQYF. The DNA for the CDR3 is TGTGCCAGCAGTGAGGCCTTCGGGCTACTAGAGACCCAGTACTTC. The gene calls are TRBV2 and TRBJ2-5, with no clear D. The V end was cut by 3 bases, the J end by 4 bases, with 15 bases between. This CDR3 has 15 amino acids. Germline assignment: CDR1 SNHLY and CDR2 FYNNEI.

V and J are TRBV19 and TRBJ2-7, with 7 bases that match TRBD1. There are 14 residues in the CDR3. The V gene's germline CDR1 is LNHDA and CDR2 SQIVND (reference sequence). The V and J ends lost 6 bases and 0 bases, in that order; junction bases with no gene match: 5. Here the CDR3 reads CASSDRAYSYEQYF. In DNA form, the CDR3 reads TGTGCCAGTAGCGACAGGGCCTACTCCTACGAGCAGTACTTC.

As DNA, the CDR3 is TGCAGCGCAGGACAGGGCGACTCTGGGGCCAACGTCCTGACTTTC. Its translation: CSAGQGDSGANVLTF. The V call is TRBV29-1, the J call TRBJ2-6; 8 bases align to TRBD1. The V segment lost 7 bases and the J segment 0 bases; nucleotides outside the gene matches: 5. The germline V gene encodes CDR1 SQVTM and CDR2 ANQGSEA. The CDR3 is 15 residues long.

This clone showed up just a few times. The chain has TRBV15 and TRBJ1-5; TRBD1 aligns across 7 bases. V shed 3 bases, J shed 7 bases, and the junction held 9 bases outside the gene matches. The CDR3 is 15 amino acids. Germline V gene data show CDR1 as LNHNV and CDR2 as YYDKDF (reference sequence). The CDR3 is CATSRETGLRQPQHF. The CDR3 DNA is TGTGCCACCAGCAGGGAGACAGGGCTGCGGCAGCCCCAGCATTTT.

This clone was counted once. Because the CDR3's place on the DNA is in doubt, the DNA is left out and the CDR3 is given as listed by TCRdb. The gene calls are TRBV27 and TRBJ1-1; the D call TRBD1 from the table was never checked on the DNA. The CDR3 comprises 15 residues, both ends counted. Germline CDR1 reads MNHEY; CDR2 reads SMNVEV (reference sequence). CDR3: CASSSSPGGNTEAFF.

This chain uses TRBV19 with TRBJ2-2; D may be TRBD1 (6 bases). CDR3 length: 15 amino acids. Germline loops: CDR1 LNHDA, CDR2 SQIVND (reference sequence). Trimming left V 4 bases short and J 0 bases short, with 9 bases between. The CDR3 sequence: CASSKDSANTGELFF. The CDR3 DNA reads TGTGCCAGTAGTAAGGACAGCGCGAACACCGGGGAGCTGTTTTTT.

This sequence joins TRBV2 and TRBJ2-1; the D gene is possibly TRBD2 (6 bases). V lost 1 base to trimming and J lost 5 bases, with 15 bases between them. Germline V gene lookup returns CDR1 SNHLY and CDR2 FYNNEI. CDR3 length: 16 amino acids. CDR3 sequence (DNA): TGTGCCAGCAGTGAAGGAGGGAGGCCGAGGGACAATGAGCAGTTCTTC. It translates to CASSEGGRPRDNEQFF.

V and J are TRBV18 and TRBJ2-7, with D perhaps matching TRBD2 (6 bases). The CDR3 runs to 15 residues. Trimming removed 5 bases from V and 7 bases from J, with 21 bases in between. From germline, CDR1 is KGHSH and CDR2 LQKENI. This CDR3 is CASSEWRGPQEEQYF. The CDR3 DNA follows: TGTGCCAGCTCAGAGTGGCGGGGCCCCCAAGAGGAGCAGTACTTC.

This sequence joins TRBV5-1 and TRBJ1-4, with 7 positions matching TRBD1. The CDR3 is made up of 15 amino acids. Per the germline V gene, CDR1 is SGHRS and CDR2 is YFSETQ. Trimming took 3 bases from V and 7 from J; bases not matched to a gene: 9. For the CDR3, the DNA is TGCGCCAGCAGCTCGAACAGGGGAGTTAGTGAAAAACTGTTTTTT. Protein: CASSSNRGVSEKLFF.

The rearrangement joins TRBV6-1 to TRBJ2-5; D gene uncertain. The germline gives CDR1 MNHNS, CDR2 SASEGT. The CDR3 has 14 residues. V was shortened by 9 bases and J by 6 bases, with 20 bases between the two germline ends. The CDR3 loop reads CARSTVEVRKTQYF. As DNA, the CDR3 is TGTGCCAGGAGCACCGTCGAGGTCAGGAAGACCCAGTACTTC.